Listed here are 8 T cell receptor beta chains from one sample, sequenced in a study of cytomegalovirus exposure and HLA in healthy donors. The study ran its PCR with 60 Vbeta and 13 Jbeta primers. TCRdb's table, derived via immunoSEQ multiplex PCR, lists solely in-frame clones and lacks some. The sample carries over 100,000 clones, about three quarters recorded once. The sequencing sample was made of PBMCs. Receptors were obtained from a female donor in good health and CMV-seropositive.

Ten or more counts support this clone. This chain links TRBV6-6 with TRBJ1-1; D unclear. V gave up 6 bases and J gave up 2 bases, with 13 bases separating them. This CDR3 is 14 amino acids long. The germline V gene has CDR1 MNHNY and CDR2 SVGAGI (reference sequence). CDR3 amino acids: CASRLTQENTEAFF. DNA of the CDR3: TGTGCCAGCAGGCTCACCCAGGAAAACACTGAAGCTTTCTTT.

On this clone: Other DNA sequences in this sample translate to the same CDR3. Here the CDR3 reads CASSIGGADTQYF. DNA of the CDR3: TGTGCCAGTAGTATAGGGGGGGCAGATACGCAGTATTTT. This chain joins TRBV19 and TRBJ2-3; TRBD2 might be the D (6 bases). This CDR3 is 13 amino acids long. Per the germline V gene, CDR1 is LNHDA and CDR2 is SQIVND (reference sequence). Trimming took off 1 base at V and 4 bases at J, with 6 bases between the two ends.

The genes are TRBV2 and TRBJ1-1, with TRBD1 matching 8 bases. The germline CDR1 and CDR2 sequences are SNHLY and FYNNEI. The CDR3 runs 14 residues. After removal of 5 bases from V and 3 bases from J, the junction contained 5 bases not matched to a gene. CDR3 sequence (DNA): TGTGCCAGCAGTATGGGACAGGTATACACTGAAGCTTTCTTT. Protein product: CASSMGQVYTEAFF.

The rearrangement joins TRBV18 to TRBJ1-1; D unresolved. Germline CDR1 is KGHSH and CDR2 is LQKENI. Trimming pared 3 bases from V and 7 bases from J, leaving 12 bases between. The CDR3 spans 13 residues. Written as DNA, the CDR3 is TGTGCCAGCTCACCGCGGCCTCGGAATGAAGCTTTCTTT. As protein: CASSPRPRNEAFF. Using reference TRBV18 and TRBJ1-1 for the parts outside the CDR3, the full variable domain is NAGVMQNPRHLVRRRGQEARLRCSPMKGHSHVYWYRQLPEEGLKFMVYLQKENIIDESGMPKERFSAEFPKEGPSILRIQQVVRGDSAAYFCASSPRPRNEAFFGQGTRLTVV.

The chain links TRBV6-1 to TRBJ1-2; TRBD1 matches 8 bases. The CDR3 is 15 residues long. CDR1 and CDR2 from the germline V gene are MNHNS and SASEGT. The ends lost 2 bases at V and 2 bases at J; junction bases unmatched: 4. CDR3 DNA: TGTGCCAGCAGTGAACAGGGGGCGGGGAACTATGGCTACACCTTC. This gives the protein CASSEQGAGNYGYTF.

The table lists this clone with a few counts. The rearrangement joins TRBV10-1 to TRBJ1-6; 7 bases map to TRBD1. With 0 bases clipped from V and 5 bases from J, the junction kept 1 base outside the gene matches. The CDR3 is 15 amino acids. CDR1 WNHNN and CDR2 SYGVQD come from the germline V gene (reference sequence). This CDR3 reads CASSESGTDNSPLHF. In DNA, the CDR3 is TGCGCCAGCAGTGAGTCGGGGACAGATAATTCACCCCTCCACTTT.

V usage is TRBV5-1 and J usage is TRBJ1-2; D may be TRBD1 (5 bases). The CDR3 sequence is 16 residues long. Germline V CDR1 and CDR2: SGHRS, YFSETQ. Trimming took 4 bases from V and 0 from J, leaving 16 bases between them. In nucleotides, the CDR3 is TGCGCCAGCAGCCATCTGGGGCAGGAGTCTAACTATGGCTACACCTTC. Translated, it gives CASSHLGQESNYGYTF. The variable domain in full, completed from reference TRBV5-1 and TRBJ1-2, reads KAGVTQTPRYLIKTRGQQVTLSCSPISGHRSVSWYQQTPGQGLQFLFEYFSETQRNKGNFPGRFSGRQFSNSRSEMNVSTLELGDSALYLCASSHLGQESNYGYTFGSGTRLTVV.

This chain connects TRBV5-4 to TRBJ2-1, with D unresolved. The length of the CDR3 is 12 residues. V dropped 1 base and J dropped 6 bases, with 5 bases sitting between them. Germline CDR1 SGHNT, CDR2 YYREEE (reference sequence). CDR3 sequence reads: CASSLLANEQFF. CDR3 bases: TGTGCCAGCAGCTTGTTGGCCAATGAGCAGTTCTTC. Using reference TRBV5-4 and TRBJ2-1 for the parts outside the CDR3, the full variable domain is ETGVTQSPTHLIKTRGQQVTLRCSSQSGHNTVSWYQQALGQGPQFIFQYYREEENGRGNFPPRFSGLQFPNYSSELNVNALELDDSALYLCASSLLANEQFFGPGTRLTVL.